This T cell receptor beta chain appears in the sequencing data of a study of vaccination and CD4 T cells after COVID-19. Study results and limitations: The median number of SARS-CoV-2-reactive clonotypes increased from around 20 to 38, a change that did not reach significance.

Treatment meaning: roughly nine-day PBMC culture with coronavirus spike peptide pools or control peptides (ViraFEST assay). Under the ViraFEST approach, antigen-specific T cells were expanded with peptide pools and TCRs subsequently sequenced. All positive PCR tests were dated between March and December 2020, predating US Alpha, Beta and Delta variants. To note about this clonotype: The antigen remains undetermined.

The Oncomine TCR Beta short-read assay sequenced DNA from cultured CD4+ T cells. TCRdb independently ran MiXCR on the PCR reads; one entry per CDR3 protein. The data show approximately 12,000 distinct CDR3 sequences, approximately 58% seen once. The sequencing here drew on CD4+ T cells from blood, cultured in vitro, taken before SARS-CoV-2 vaccination. The receptor comes from a human donor who had recovered from COVID-19.

The CDR3: CASSMGGGGLYGYTF. In DNA form, the CDR3 reads TGTGCCAGTAGTATGGGTGGCGGAGGTCTCTATGGCTACACCTTC. The chain couples TRBV19 to TRBJ1-2; D call uncertain. V lost 3 bases and J 4 bases, leaving 15 bases between the germline ends. This CDR3 spans 15 amino acids. Germline values: CDR1 LNHDA, CDR2 SQIVND (reference sequence).